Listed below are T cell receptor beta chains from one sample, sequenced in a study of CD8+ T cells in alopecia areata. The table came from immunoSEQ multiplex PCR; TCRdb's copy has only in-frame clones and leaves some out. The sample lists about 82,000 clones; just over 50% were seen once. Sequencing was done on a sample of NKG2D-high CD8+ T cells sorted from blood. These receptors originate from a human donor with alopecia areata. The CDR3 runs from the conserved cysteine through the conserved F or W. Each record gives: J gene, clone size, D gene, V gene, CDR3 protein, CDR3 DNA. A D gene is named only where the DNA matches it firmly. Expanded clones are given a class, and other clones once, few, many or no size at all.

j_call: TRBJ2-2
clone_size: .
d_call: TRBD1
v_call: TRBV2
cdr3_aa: CASRGQGRNGGELFF
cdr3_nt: TGTGCCAGCAGAGGACAGGGGCGAAATGGCGGGGAGCTGTTTTTT

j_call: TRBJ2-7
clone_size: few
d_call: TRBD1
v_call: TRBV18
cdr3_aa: CASSPTGLSYEQYF
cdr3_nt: TGTGCCAGCTCACCGACAGGGCTCTCCTACGAGCAGTACTTC

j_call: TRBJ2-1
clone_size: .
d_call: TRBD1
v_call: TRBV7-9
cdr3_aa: CASSLFSGGAGLYNEQFF
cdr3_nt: TGTGCCAGCAGCTTGTTCTCAGGGGGCGCGGGGCTCTACAATGAGCAGTTCTTC

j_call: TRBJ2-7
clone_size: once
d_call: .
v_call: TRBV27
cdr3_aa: CASSPFPGISYEQYF
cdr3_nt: TGTGCCAGCAGTCCCTTTCCAGGGATCTCCTACGAGCAGTACTTC

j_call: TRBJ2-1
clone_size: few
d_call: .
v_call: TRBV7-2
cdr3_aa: CASSPVAETPFEQFF
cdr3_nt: TGTGCCAGCAGCCCCGTAGCGGAAACCCCCTTTGAGCAGTTCTTC

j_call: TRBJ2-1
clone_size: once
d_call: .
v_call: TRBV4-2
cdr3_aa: CASSPDSSEQFF
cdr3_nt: TGTGCCAGCAGTCCGGACTCTTCTGAGCAGTTCTTC

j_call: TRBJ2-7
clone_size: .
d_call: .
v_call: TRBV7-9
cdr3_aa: CASSREGVEDEQYF
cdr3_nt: TGTGCCAGCAGCCGCGAGGGAGTTGAGGACGAGCAGTACTTC

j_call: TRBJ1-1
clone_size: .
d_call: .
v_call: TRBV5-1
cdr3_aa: CASSLVPGMNTEAFF
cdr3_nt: TGCGCCAGCAGCTTGGTTCCGGGGATGAACACTGAAGCTTTCTTT

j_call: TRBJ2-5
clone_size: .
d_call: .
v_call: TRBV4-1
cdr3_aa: CASSPGMEGETQYF
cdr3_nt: TGCGCCAGCAGCCCAGGGATGGAGGGAGAGACCCAGTACTTC

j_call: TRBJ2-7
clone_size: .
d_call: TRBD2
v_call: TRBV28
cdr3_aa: CASSFGLVYEQYF
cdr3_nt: TGTGCCAGCAGTTTCGGACTAGTCTACGAGCAGTACTTC

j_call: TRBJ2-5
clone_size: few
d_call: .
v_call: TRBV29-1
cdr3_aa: CSVTIETQYF
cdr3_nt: TGCAGCGTTACCATAGAGACCCAGTACTTC

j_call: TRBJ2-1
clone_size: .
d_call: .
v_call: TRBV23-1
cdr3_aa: CASSQSGAGGVGEQFF
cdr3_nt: TGCGCCAGCAGTCAATCGGGGGCGGGTGGAGTCGGTGAGCAGTTCTTC

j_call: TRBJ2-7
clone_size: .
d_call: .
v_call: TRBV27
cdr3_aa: CASSPSLGTSYEQYF
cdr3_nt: TGTGCCAGCAGTCCATCGTTGGGGACGTCCTACGAGCAGTACTTC

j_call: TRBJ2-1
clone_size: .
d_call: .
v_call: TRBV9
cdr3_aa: CASSPNNEQFF
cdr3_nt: TGTGCCAGCAGCCCGAACAATGAGCAGTTCTTC

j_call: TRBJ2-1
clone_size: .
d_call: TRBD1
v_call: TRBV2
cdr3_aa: CASTGPGQVGNEQFF
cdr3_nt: TGTGCCAGCACCGGACCGGGACAGGTTGGGAATGAGCAGTTCTTC

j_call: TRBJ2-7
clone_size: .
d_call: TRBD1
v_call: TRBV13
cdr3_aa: CASSPDRDYEQYF
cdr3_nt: TGTGCCAGCAGCCCGGACAGGGACTACGAGCAGTACTTC

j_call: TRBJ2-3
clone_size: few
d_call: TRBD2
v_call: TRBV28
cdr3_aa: CASMLAASTDTQYF
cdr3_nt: TGTGCCAGCATGCTAGCGGCTAGCACAGATACGCAGTATTTT